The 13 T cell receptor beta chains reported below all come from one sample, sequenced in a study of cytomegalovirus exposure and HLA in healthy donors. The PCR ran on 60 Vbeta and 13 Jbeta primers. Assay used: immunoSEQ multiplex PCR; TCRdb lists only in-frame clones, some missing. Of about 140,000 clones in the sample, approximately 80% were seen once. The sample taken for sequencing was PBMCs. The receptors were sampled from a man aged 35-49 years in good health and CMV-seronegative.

The CDR3 spells CASSSQAGRTDTQYF. DNA for the CDR3: TGTGCCAGCAGCTCACAAGCGGGCCGCACAGATACGCAGTATTTT. The gene calls are TRBV7-3 and TRBJ2-3, with a tentative D call TRBD2 (6 bases). The CDR3 covers 15 residues. Germline-derived CDR1 and CDR2 are SGHTA and FQGTGA. Trimming left V 4 bases short and J 1 base short, with 12 bases between.

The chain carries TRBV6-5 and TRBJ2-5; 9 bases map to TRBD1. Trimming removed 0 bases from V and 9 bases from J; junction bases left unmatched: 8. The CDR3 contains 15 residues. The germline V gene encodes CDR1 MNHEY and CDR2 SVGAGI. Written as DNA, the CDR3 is TGTGCCAGCAGTTACTCGAGGACAGGGGACACCCCCCAGTACTTC. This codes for CASSYSRTGDTPQYF.

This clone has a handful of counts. This CDR3 is CASSLAPGTGELFF. Written as DNA, the CDR3 is TGTGCCAGCAGCTTAGCCCCCGGGACCGGGGAGCTGTTTTTT. This sequence joins TRBV7-9 and TRBJ2-2; D unresolved. The CDR3 loop spans 14 amino acids. V was shortened by 0 bases and J by 5 bases, with 7 bases between the two germline ends. Germline CDR1 and CDR2: SEHNR and FQNEAQ (reference sequence).

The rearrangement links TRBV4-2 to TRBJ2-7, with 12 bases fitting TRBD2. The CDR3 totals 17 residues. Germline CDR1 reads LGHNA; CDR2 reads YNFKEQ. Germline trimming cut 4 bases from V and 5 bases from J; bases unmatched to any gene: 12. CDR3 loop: CASSPTSGRLTGNEQYF. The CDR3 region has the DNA TGTGCCAGCAGCCCAACTAGCGGGAGGCTGACCGGCAACGAGCAGTACTTC.

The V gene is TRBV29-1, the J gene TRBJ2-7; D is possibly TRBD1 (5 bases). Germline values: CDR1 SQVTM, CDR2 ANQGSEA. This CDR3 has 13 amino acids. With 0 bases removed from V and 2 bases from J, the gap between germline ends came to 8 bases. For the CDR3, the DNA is TGCAGCGTTGAAGAGGGGCAGACCTACGAGCAGTACTTC. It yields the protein CSVEEGQTYEQYF.

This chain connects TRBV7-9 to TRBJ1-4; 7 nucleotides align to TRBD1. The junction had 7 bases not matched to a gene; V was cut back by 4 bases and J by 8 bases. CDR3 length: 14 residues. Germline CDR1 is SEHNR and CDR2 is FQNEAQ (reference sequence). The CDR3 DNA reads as TGTGCCAGCAGCTCTGCCGGGACAGTGGAAAAACTGTTTTTT. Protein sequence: CASSSAGTVEKLFF.

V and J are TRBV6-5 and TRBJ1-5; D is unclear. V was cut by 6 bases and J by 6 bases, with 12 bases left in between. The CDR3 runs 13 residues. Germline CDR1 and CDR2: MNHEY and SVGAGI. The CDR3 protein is CASSTQLSQPQHF. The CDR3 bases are TGTGCCAGCAGCACACAGCTCAGTCAGCCCCAGCATTTT.

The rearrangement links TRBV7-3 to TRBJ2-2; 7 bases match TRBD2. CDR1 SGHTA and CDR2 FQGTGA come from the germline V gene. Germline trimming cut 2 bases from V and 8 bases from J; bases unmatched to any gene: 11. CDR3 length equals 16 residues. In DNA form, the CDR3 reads TGTGCCAGCAGCTTAGCGGCTAGCGGAGGGGCGGGGGAGCTGTTTTTT. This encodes CASSLAASGGAGELFF.

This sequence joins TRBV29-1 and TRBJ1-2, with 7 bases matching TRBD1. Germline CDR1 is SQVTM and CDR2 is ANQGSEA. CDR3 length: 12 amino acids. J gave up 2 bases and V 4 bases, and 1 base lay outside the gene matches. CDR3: CSVGGQNYGYTF. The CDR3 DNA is TGCAGCGTTGGGGGACAGAACTATGGCTACACCTTC.

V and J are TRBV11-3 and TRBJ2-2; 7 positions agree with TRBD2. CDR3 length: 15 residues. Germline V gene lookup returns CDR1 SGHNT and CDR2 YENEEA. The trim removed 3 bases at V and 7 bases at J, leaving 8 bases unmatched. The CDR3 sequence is CASSLGGTRGGELFF. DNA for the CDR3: TGTGCCAGCAGCTTGGGAGGGACCAGAGGCGGGGAGCTGTTTTTT. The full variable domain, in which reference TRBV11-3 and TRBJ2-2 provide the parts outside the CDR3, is EAGVVQSPRYKIIEKKQPVAFWCNPISGHNTLYWYLQNLGQGPELLIRYENEEAVDDSQLPKDRFSAERLKGVDSTLKIQPAELGDSAVYLCASSLGGTRGGELFFGEGSRLTVL.

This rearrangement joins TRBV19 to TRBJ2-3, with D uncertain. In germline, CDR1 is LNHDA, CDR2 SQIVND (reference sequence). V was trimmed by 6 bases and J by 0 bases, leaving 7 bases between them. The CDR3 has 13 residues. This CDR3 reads CASRQASTDTQYF. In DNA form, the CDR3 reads TGTGCCAGTAGGCAGGCGAGCACAGATACGCAGTATTTT.

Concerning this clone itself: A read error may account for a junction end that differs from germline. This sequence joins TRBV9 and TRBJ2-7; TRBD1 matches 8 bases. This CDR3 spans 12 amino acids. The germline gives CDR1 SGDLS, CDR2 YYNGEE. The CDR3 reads CASSSRTGMVSF. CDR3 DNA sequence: TGTGCCAGCAGCTCGCGGACAGGGATGGTTTCGTTC. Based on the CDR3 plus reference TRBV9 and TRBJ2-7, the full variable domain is DSGVTQTPKHLITATGQRVTLRCSPRSGDLSVYWYQQSLDQGLQFLIQYYNGEERAKGNILERFSAQQFPDLHSELNLSSLELGDSALYFCASSSRTGMVSFGPGTRLTVT.

The CDR3 DNA is TGTGCCAGCGCCCTGCGGACTAGCCCTTTCAATGAGCAGTTCTTC. This gives the protein CASALRTSPFNEQFF. The chain links TRBV7-2 to TRBJ2-1; TRBD2 aligns across 8 bases. The CDR3 sequence is 15 residues long. V gave up 8 bases and J gave up 6 bases; unmatched junction bases: 12. Germline V CDR1 and CDR2: SGHTA, FQGNSA. The whole variable domain, remainder taken from reference TRBV7-2 and TRBJ2-1, is GAGVSQSPSNKVTEKGKDVELRCDPISGHTALYWYRQSLGQGLEFLIYFQGNSAPDKSGLPSDRFSAERTGGSVSTLTIQRTQQEDSAVYLCASALRTSPFNEQFFGPGTRLTVL.